The rows below give T cell receptor beta chains drawn from one sample of a study of cytomegalovirus exposure and HLA in healthy donors. Profiling relied on immunoSEQ multiplex PCR, and the TCRdb table lists in-frame clones only, not all of them. The sample contains 160,000 or so clones, over 80% of which appear only once. The sequenced sample consisted of PBMCs. These receptors were collected from a man aged 25 to 40 in good health and CMV-seropositive. The CDR3 runs from the conserved cysteine through the conserved F or W. Each record gives: V gene, D gene, J gene, clone size, CDR3 DNA, CDR3 protein. A D gene is named only where the DNA matches it firmly. Clone size appears in some rows only: once, few, many, or a class for an expanded clone.

V: TRBV7-9; D: .; J: TRBJ2-1; size: .; DNA: TGTGCCAGCAGTCTTACAGTTTCCTCCTACAATGAGCAGTTCTTC; CDR3: CASSLTVSSYNEQFF
V: TRBV5-4; D: .; J: TRBJ2-7; size: .; DNA: TGTGCCAGCAGCTCGCCACCCGGCGAGCAGTACTTC; CDR3: CASSSPPGEQYF
V: TRBV9; D: TRBD2; J: TRBJ2-1; size: .; DNA: TGTGCCAGCAGCCCCTCCGGGGGGGAGTACAATGAGCAGTTCTTC; CDR3: CASSPSGGEYNEQFF
V: TRBV13; D: .; J: TRBJ2-5; size: .; DNA: TGTGCCAGCAGCCTGAGTTCGGACCAAGAGACCCAGTACTTC; CDR3: CASSLSSDQETQYF
V: TRBV30; D: .; J: TRBJ2-7; size: .; DNA: TGTGCCTGGAGTTTCAACAGCTACGAGCAGTACTTC; CDR3: CAWSFNSYEQYF
V: TRBV7-2; D: .; J: TRBJ1-2; size: .; DNA: TGTGCCAGCAGCCCTCGGGACACCCACGGCTACACCTTC; CDR3: CASSPRDTHGYTF
V: TRBV10-3; D: TRBD1; J: TRBJ1-1; size: .; DNA: TGTGCCATCAGCCGACAGGGGGCCAGGACTGAAGCTTTCTTT; CDR3: CAISRQGARTEAFF
V: TRBV6-1; D: TRBD1; J: TRBJ1-6; size: few; DNA: TGTGCCGGGAAGACAGGGTATTCACCCCTCCACTTT; CDR3: CAGKTGYSPLHF
V: TRBV7-6; D: .; J: TRBJ1-1; size: .; DNA: TGTGCCAGCAGCTTAGCAGGAGGGGTCCAGAACACTGAAGCTTTCTTT; CDR3: CASSLAGGVQNTEAFF
V: TRBV4-3; D: TRBD1; J: TRBJ2-1; size: .; DNA: TGCGCCAGCAGCCAAGATGTGACAGGGCAGCAGTTCTTC; CDR3: CASSQDVTGQQFF
V: TRBV6-5; D: TRBD1; J: TRBJ2-2; size: few; DNA: TGTGCCAGCGGGACAGGGGGTAGGACCGGGGAGCTGTTTTTT; CDR3: CASGTGGRTGELFF
V: TRBV5-6; D: TRBD1; J: TRBJ1-2; size: .; DNA: TGTGCCAGCAGCCTTTGGGACAGGGTCGGATATGGCTACACCTTC; CDR3: CASSLWDRVGYGYTF
V: TRBV19; D: .; J: TRBJ1-2; size: .; DNA: TGTGCCAGTAGTATAGGGGCGGGCTATGGCTACACCTTC; CDR3: CASSIGAGYGYTF
V: TRBV27; D: .; J: TRBJ2-7; size: .; DNA: TGTGCCAGCAGTTTATCGGGGGCAGGGTCCCACGAGCAGTACTTC; CDR3: CASSLSGAGSHEQYF
V: TRBV7-2; D: .; J: TRBJ2-7; size: .; DNA: TGTGCCAGCAGTCCAACAGGGTCCTACGAGCAGTACTTC; CDR3: CASSPTGSYEQYF
V: TRBV18; D: TRBD1; J: TRBJ2-3; size: .; DNA: TGTGCCAGCTCACCCTTACCGGGACAGGGCGGAGGGGATACGCAGTATTTT; CDR3: CASSPLPGQGGGDTQYF
V: TRBV19; D: TRBD2; J: TRBJ2-7; size: .; DNA: TGTGCCAGTAGTATTAATAGCGGGGGGTCCTACGAGCAGTACTTC; CDR3: CASSINSGGSYEQYF
V: TRBV19; D: .; J: TRBJ1-2; size: .; DNA: TGTGCCAGTAGTATCGGGGGGGGCGATGGCTACACCTTC; CDR3: CASSIGGGDGYTF
V: TRBV27; D: TRBD1; J: TRBJ1-1; size: .; DNA: TGTGCCAGCAGTTTTGGGACAGGGGTCACTGAAGCTTTCTTT; CDR3: CASSFGTGVTEAFF
V: TRBV29-1; D: TRBD2; J: TRBJ2-3; size: .; DNA: TGCAGCGGCAAGCGGGGGGCGGGGGATACGCAGTATTTT; CDR3: CSGKRGAGDTQYF
V: TRBV6-4; D: .; J: TRBJ2-3; size: once; DNA: TGTGCCAGCAGTGACCAGAGCGACAGCCCTAGCACAGATACGCAGTATTTT; CDR3: CASSDQSDSPSTDTQYF
V: TRBV27; D: .; J: TRBJ2-3; size: .; DNA: TGTGCCAGCAGTTCTAGCGCCGTAAGCATGACAGATACGCAGTATTTT; CDR3: CASSSSAVSMTDTQYF
V: TRBV28; D: .; J: TRBJ1-5; size: .; DNA: TGTGCCAGCACCTCTCCTCTACGCCAGCCCCAGCATTTT; CDR3: CASTSPLRQPQHF
V: TRBV18; D: .; J: TRBJ2-3; size: .; DNA: TGTGCCAGCTCACAGACGGATAGAGCGGATACGCAGTATTTT; CDR3: CASSQTDRADTQYF
V: TRBV27; D: .; J: TRBJ2-1; size: .; DNA: TGTGCCAGCAGTTTATCAGTGGATTACAGGATCAATGAGCAGTTCTTC; CDR3: CASSLSVDYRINEQFF
V: TRBV11-2; D: .; J: TRBJ1-1; size: .; DNA: TGTGCCAGCAGCCCCACCGTCCGGTGGAACACTGAAGCTTTCTTT; CDR3: CASSPTVRWNTEAFF
V: TRBV7-9; D: .; J: TRBJ2-3; size: .; DNA: TGTGCCAGCAGCCCCATCTCTTTGGGCGACGATACGCAGTATTTT; CDR3: CASSPISLGDDTQYF
V: TRBV21-1; D: .; J: TRBJ1-5; size: .; DNA: TGTGCCAGCAGCATGGGACAGGGAGGCAATCAGCCCCAGCATTTT; CDR3: CASSMGQGGNQPQHF
V: TRBV9; D: TRBD2; J: TRBJ2-7; size: .; DNA: TGTGCCAGCAGTGTTAGCGGGGGGCCCTCCTACGAGCAGTACTTC; CDR3: CASSVSGGPSYEQYF
V: TRBV5-1; D: TRBD1; J: TRBJ2-5; size: .; DNA: TGCGCCAGCAGCTTGCAACAGGGGCGCGGGGAGACCCAGTACTTC; CDR3: CASSLQQGRGETQYF
V: TRBV13; D: TRBD2; J: TRBJ2-1; size: .; DNA: TGTGCCAGCAGCTTTCTAGCGGGGGGCGGGGAGCAGTTCTTC; CDR3: CASSFLAGGGEQFF
V: TRBV5-4; D: .; J: TRBJ1-5; size: .; DNA: TGTGCCAGCAGCTTGGCAGGCGGGGATTACAATCAGCCCCAGCATTTT; CDR3: CASSLAGGDYNQPQHF
V: TRBV29-1; D: TRBD1; J: TRBJ1-2; size: .; DNA: TGCAGCACGCAAGGGGGCTTGGTTAACTATGGCTACACCTTC; CDR3: CSTQGGLVNYGYTF
V: TRBV7-9; D: TRBD1; J: TRBJ1-5; size: .; DNA: TGTGCCAGCAGCTCGACAGGGGAGGCTCAGCCCCAGCATTTT; CDR3: CASSSTGEAQPQHF
V: TRBV5-1; D: TRBD1; J: TRBJ2-5; size: .; DNA: TGCGCCAGCAGCAGCCGAAACCGGGACAGGGGCGGAGAGACCCAGTACTTC; CDR3: CASSSRNRDRGGETQYF
V: TRBV27; D: TRBD1; J: TRBJ2-7; size: few; DNA: TGTGCCAGCAGTCCGCGGACAGGGTCCTACGAGCAGTACTTC; CDR3: CASSPRTGSYEQYF
V: TRBV6-5; D: TRBD1; J: TRBJ2-3; size: .; DNA: TGTGCCAGCAGTTACACGACAGGGGGCGACACAGATACGCAGTATTTT; CDR3: CASSYTTGGDTDTQYF
V: TRBV29-1; D: TRBD1; J: TRBJ2-7; size: .; DNA: TGCATCGACAGGGGGCGCCTCTACGAGCAGTACTTC; CDR3: CIDRGRLYEQYF
V: TRBV5-1; D: .; J: TRBJ1-5; size: .; DNA: TGCGCCAGCAGCTTACTGGGAGGCAATCAGCCCCAGCATTTT; CDR3: CASSLLGGNQPQHF
V: TRBV5-4; D: TRBD1; J: TRBJ2-2; size: .; DNA: TGTGCCAGCAGCCCGACAGGGTCGGTGGACACCGGGGAGCTGTTTTTT; CDR3: CASSPTGSVDTGELFF
V: TRBV7-8; D: TRBD1; J: TRBJ2-7; size: .; DNA: TGTGCCAGCAGCCCCAATCGGGACAGAACCTACGAGCAGTACTTC; CDR3: CASSPNRDRTYEQYF
V: TRBV7-2; D: TRBD2; J: TRBJ2-3; size: .; DNA: TGTGCCAGCAGCCCAATGGGACTAGATACAGATACGCAGTATTTT; CDR3: CASSPMGLDTDTQYF
V: TRBV7-8; D: .; J: TRBJ2-5; size: .; DNA: TGTGCCAGCAGCTTTTACCTAATCGGCGTGCGGGATTTGGTAGAGACCCAGTACTTC; CDR3: CASSFYLIGVRDLVETQYF
V: TRBV9; D: TRBD1; J: TRBJ2-7; size: .; DNA: TGTGCCAGCAGCGTAGTAGGGACAGGGGTTTCCGAGCAGTACTTC; CDR3: CASSVVGTGVSEQYF
V: TRBV2; D: .; J: TRBJ1-4; size: .; DNA: TGTGCCAGCAGTGTCCCCAGGCAGGGTCAAGCTAATGAAAAACTGTTTTTT; CDR3: CASSVPRQGQANEKLFF
V: TRBV10-3; D: TRBD1; J: TRBJ1-1; size: .; DNA: TGTGCCACCCTCCCTTCAGGGGGCTACACTGAAGCTTTCTTT; CDR3: CATLPSGGYTEAFF
V: TRBV27; D: .; J: TRBJ1-5; size: .; DNA: TGTGCCAGCAGTTTGTCAGGAGGACAGCCCCAGCATTTT; CDR3: CASSLSGGQPQHF
V: TRBV6-4; D: .; J: TRBJ2-3; size: once; DNA: TGTGCCAGCAGTGACTCGGGAGCCTCTAGCACAGATACGCAGTATTTT; CDR3: CASSDSGASSTDTQYF
V: TRBV5-6; D: TRBD1; J: TRBJ1-4; size: .; DNA: TGTGCCAGCAGCGCGGGACAGAGTCCCGCAACTAATGAAAAACTGTTTTTT; CDR3: CASSAGQSPATNEKLFF
V: TRBV7-2; D: TRBD1; J: TRBJ1-4; size: .; DNA: TGTGCCAGCAGCTTATCTAAGGGGGCGGGGGAAAAACTGTTTTTT; CDR3: CASSLSKGAGEKLFF
V: TRBV9; D: .; J: TRBJ1-6; size: .; DNA: TGTGCCAGCAGCGACAGGGATAATTCACCCCTCCACTTT; CDR3: CASSDRDNSPLHF
V: TRBV6-4; D: .; J: TRBJ2-7; size: .; DNA: TGTGCCAGCAGTGACTACCCAGGGCCAGCCTACGAGCAGTACTTC; CDR3: CASSDYPGPAYEQYF
V: TRBV29-1; D: .; J: TRBJ2-7; size: .; DNA: TGCAGCGCGTCCGACAGTGGGGGCGGGTACGAGCAGTACTTC; CDR3: CSASDSGGGYEQYF
V: TRBV4-2; D: .; J: TRBJ2-7; size: once; DNA: TGTGCCAGCAGCCAAGGCTCATCGCGGGGGCGAATCTACGAGCAGTACTTC; CDR3: CASSQGSSRGRIYEQYF
V: TRBV6-1; D: .; J: TRBJ1-2; size: .; DNA: TGTGCCAGCAGTGAACAGGGGTCTAACTATGGCTACACCTTC; CDR3: CASSEQGSNYGYTF
V: TRBV27; D: TRBD1; J: TRBJ1-5; size: .; DNA: TGTGCCAGCAGTCCGGGGACAGGGGATCAGCCCCAGCATTTT; CDR3: CASSPGTGDQPQHF
V: TRBV7-3; D: TRBD2; J: TRBJ2-2; size: once; DNA: TGTGCCAGCAGAAGGCGGGGGGGCCAGTACACCGGGGAGCTGTTTTTT; CDR3: CASRRRGGQYTGELFF
V: TRBV10-1; D: .; J: TRBJ1-1; size: .; DNA: TGCGCCACTTCACCGTCGAGAGGAAACACTGAAGCTTTCTTT; CDR3: CATSPSRGNTEAFF
V: TRBV27; D: .; J: TRBJ2-7; size: .; DNA: TGTGCCAGCAGTCCCCTCGGAGCGGCTCGTGAGCAGTACTTC; CDR3: CASSPLGAAREQYF
V: TRBV4-3; D: TRBD2; J: TRBJ2-2; size: .; DNA: TGCGCCAGCAGCCAAGGCGTAGCGGGGGGGGTCACCGGGGAGCTGTTTTTT; CDR3: CASSQGVAGGVTGELFF